A single sample is the source of the 24 T cell receptor beta chains below, sequenced in a study of shared clonotypes between healthy human individuals. The data were produced by immunoSEQ multiplex PCR, yet TCRdb's version contains in-frame clones alone and is incomplete. The table has about 2.4 million clones, 80% to 95% seen once. The sequenced material came from naive CD4+ T cells from PBMCs. Subset of the sample: CD45RA+ positively selected. All receptors derive from a man aged 18 to 30 in good health. Some clones in this sample may be carry-over from other donors' samples.

The chain combines TRBV28 with TRBJ2-3; 9 bases match TRBD2. Germline lookup yields CDR1 MDHEN and CDR2 SYDVKM. The CDR3 has 15 residues. After removal of 6 bases from V and 4 bases from J, the junction contained 8 bases not matched to a gene. CDR3 loop: CASSRAGGLADTQYF. Here the CDR3 DNA reads TGTGCCAGCAGCAGGGCGGGAGGGTTGGCAGATACGCAGTATTTT.

The chain carries TRBV19 and TRBJ2-1, with D perhaps assigned TRBD1 or TRBD2 (6 bases each). From germline, CDR1 is LNHDA and CDR2 SQIVND (reference sequence). V lost 6 bases to trimming and J lost 0 bases, with 12 bases between them. This CDR3 has 15 amino acids. CDR3 DNA: TGTGCCAGTAGAGGCGGGGACAACTCCTACAATGAGCAGTTCTTC. Protein sequence: CASRGGDNSYNEQFF. Based on the CDR3 plus reference TRBV19 and TRBJ2-1, the full variable domain is DGGITQSPKYLFRKEGQNVTLSCEQNLNHDAMYWYRQDPGQGLRLIYYSQIVNDFQKGDIAEGYSVSREKKESFPLTVTSAQKNPTAFYLCASRGGDNSYNEQFFGPGTRLTVL.

This chain links TRBV7-8 with TRBJ2-1, with no clear D. Germline CDR1 and CDR2: SGHVS and FQNEAQ. Trimming stripped 2 bases from V and 9 bases from J, with 8 bases between. The CDR3 sequence is 12 residues long. The CDR3 nucleotides are TGTGCCAGCAGCTTACGTGACGGTGAGCAGTTCTTC. Amino acid sequence: CASSLRDGEQFF.

This rearrangement joins TRBV28 to TRBJ2-7; 7 bases are a match to TRBD1. The CDR3 length is 10 residues. V was pared by 5 bases and J by 12 bases, with 4 bases of the junction left unmatched. Germline V lookup: CDR1 MDHEN, CDR2 SYDVKM. The CDR3 DNA reads TGTGCCAGCAGTGACAGGGAACCGTACTTC. This encodes CASSDREPYF.

This chain uses TRBV12-5 with TRBJ2-3; no clear D. The germline V gene has CDR1 LGHNT and CDR2 FRNRAP. V lost 6 bases, J lost 4 bases, and 8 bases lay in between. This CDR3 contains 12 residues. CDR3 loop: CASGTAADTQYF. The DNA of the CDR3 is TGTGCTAGTGGGACTGCTGCAGATACGCAGTATTTT.

Notes on this clone: No conserved phenylalanine or tryptophan ends this CDR3, so it is likely a read error. The DNA is left out, because the CDR3 cannot be placed on it with certainty; the CDR3 is given as TCRdb lists it. The chain has TRBV7-9 and TRBJ1-6. Germline V gene data show CDR1 as SEHNR and CDR2 as FQNEAQ (reference sequence). The CDR3 is 9 amino acids long, termini counted. CDR3: CASSYRVPR.

The genes are TRBV4-1 and TRBJ2-2, with unresolved D. Trimming left V 0 bases short and J 3 bases short, with 5 bases between. Germline V lookup: CDR1 MGHRA, CDR2 YSYEKL. The CDR3 loop spans 14 amino acids. In DNA, the CDR3 is TGCGCCAGCAGCCAAGATCCGTACACCGGGGAGCTGTTTTTT. It codes for CASSQDPYTGELFF.

This clone was seen just once. The rearrangement joins TRBV10-1 to TRBJ2-1, with a tentative D call TRBD1 (5 bases). Germline-derived CDR1 and CDR2 are WNHNN and SYGVQD (reference sequence). The CDR3 covers 13 residues. Deletions cut 3 bases from V and 5 bases from J, with 8 bases between. The CDR3 DNA is TGCGCCAGCAGTGATGCAGGGAACAATGAGCAGTTCTTC. It translates to CASSDAGNNEQFF.

The V and J genes are TRBV28 and TRBJ2-5; TRBD1 is a possible D gene (5 bases). The V and J ends lost 4 bases and 5 bases respectively, with 8 bases between them. CDR1 and CDR2 from the germline V gene are MDHEN and SYDVKM. This CDR3 comprises 12 residues. The CDR3: CASSSQGETQYF. The CDR3 coding sequence is TGTGCCAGCAGTTCCCAGGGTGAGACCCAGTACTTC.

Of note for this clone: The same CDR3 arises from other DNA sequences in this sample as well. The CDR3 DNA is TGTGCCAGCAGTGCCGACAGGAACACCGGGGAGCTGTTTTTT. Translated: CASSADRNTGELFF. This sequence joins TRBV2 and TRBJ2-2, with a possible D match to TRBD1 (5 bases). From germline, CDR1 is SNHLY and CDR2 FYNNEI. The CDR3 runs to 14 residues. The V end was cut by 4 bases, the J end by 1 base, with 7 bases between.

This clone was seen just once. The chain uses TRBV5-1 and TRBJ2-3; TRBD1 matches at 9 bases. V gave up 4 bases and J gave up 4 bases; unmatched junction bases: 10. The CDR3 is 16 amino acids. CDR1 SGHRS and CDR2 YFSETQ come from the germline V gene. The CDR3 region is CASSLTGTGPSDTQYF. DNA of the CDR3: TGCGCCAGCAGCCTCACCGGGACAGGGCCCTCAGATACGCAGTATTTT.

V and J are TRBV5-1 and TRBJ2-4; D is possibly TRBD2 (9 bases). V shed 9 bases and J shed 7 bases, with 26 bases lying between them. Germline CDR1 reads SGHRS; CDR2 reads YFSETQ. The CDR3 covers 16 residues. CDR3 DNA sequence: TGCGCCACCCAGCAGGGGGCTGGCGGGAGGGGTAACATTCAGTACTTC. It specifies CATQQGAGGRGNIQYF. Supplemented by reference TRBV5-1 and TRBJ2-4, the full variable domain reads KAGVTQTPRYLIKTRGQQVTLSCSPISGHRSVSWYQQTPGQGLQFLFEYFSETQRNKGNFPGRFSGRQFSNSRSEMNVSTLELGDSALYLCATQQGAGGRGNIQYFGAGTRLSVL.

This sequence joins TRBV27 and TRBJ2-2, with a possible D match to TRBD2 (7 bases). V lost 6 bases and J lost 5, with 19 bases in between. Looked up from germline, CDR1 is MNHEY and CDR2 is SMNVEV (reference sequence). The CDR3 consists of 16 residues. The DNA for the CDR3 is TGTGCCAGCAGGCTAGGAGGGGGGGGAACTACCGGGGAGCTGTTTTTT. The encoded protein is CASRLGGGGTTGELFF.

This chain links TRBV5-1 with TRBJ1-1, with TRBD1 identical over 8 bases. The germline gives CDR1 SGHRS, CDR2 YFSETQ. The junction had 3 bases not matched to a gene; V was cut back by 4 bases and J by 1 base. This CDR3 is built from 14 residues. The CDR3 sequence is CASSRDRRNTEAFF. CDR3 bases: TGCGCCAGCAGCCGGGACAGGCGGAACACTGAAGCTTTCTTT.

The chain has TRBV5-6 and TRBJ2-1; 9 bases map to TRBD1. CDR3 length: 17 amino acids. V shed 5 bases, J shed 8 bases, and the junction held 17 bases outside the gene matches. The germline V gene encodes CDR1 SGHDT and CDR2 YYEEEE. The CDR3 bases are TGTGCCAGCAGAATTCACACCGGGACAGGGATGGGAGATGAGCAGTTCTTC. It translates to CASRIHTGTGMGDEQFF.

The gene calls are TRBV6-5 and TRBJ2-3, with 7 bases lining up with TRBD2. CDR3 length: 14 amino acids. J lost 1 base, V lost 6 bases, and 4 bases had no gene match. The V gene's germline CDR1 is MNHEY and CDR2 SVGAGI. CDR3 region: CASRLAGGTDTQYF. CDR3 nucleotides: TGTGCCAGCAGACTGGCGGGGGGCACAGATACGCAGTATTTT.

The V call is TRBV15, the J call TRBJ1-3; 10 bases align to TRBD1. J lost 0 bases, V lost 6 bases, and 8 bases had no gene match. Germline V lookup: CDR1 LNHNV, CDR2 YYDKDF (reference sequence). The CDR3 sequence is 17 residues long. CDR3 residues: CATRAGTGVHSGNTIYF. CDR3 DNA: TGTGCCACCAGGGCCGGGACAGGGGTTCACTCTGGAAACACCATATATTTT.

The chain uses TRBV11-1 and TRBJ2-7; D call uncertain. CDR3 length equals 12 residues. Per germline, CDR1 SGHAT and CDR2 FQDESV (reference sequence). Trimming removed 2 bases at V and 3 bases at J, with 5 bases between. The CDR3 DNA is TGTGCCAGCAGCTTATCACGCTACGAGCAGTACTTC. Protein sequence: CASSLSRYEQYF.

This rearrangement joins TRBV29-1 to TRBJ2-1; TRBD2 matches 7 bases. Trimming took 6 bases from V and 3 from J; bases not matched to a gene: 8. This CDR3 contains 14 residues. The germline V gene has CDR1 SQVTM and CDR2 ANQGSEA. CDR3 amino acids: CSVDSGLGYNEQFF. CDR3 DNA: TGCAGCGTGGATAGCGGGTTAGGCTACAATGAGCAGTTCTTC.

This chain joins TRBV5-1 and TRBJ2-7, with TRBD2 identical over 11 bases. Germline trimming cut 3 bases from V and 5 bases from J; bases unmatched to any gene: 10. Germline-derived CDR1 and CDR2 are SGHRS and YFSETQ. CDR3 length: 16 residues. This CDR3 reads CASSSGLAVAGHEQYF. The CDR3 bases are TGCGCCAGCAGCTCGGGACTAGCGGTAGCTGGGCACGAGCAGTACTTC.

V and J are TRBV6-6 and TRBJ2-5; D remains unclear. The CDR3 has 15 residues. With 0 bases removed from V and 5 bases from J, the gap between germline ends came to 13 bases. The germline gives CDR1 MNHNY, CDR2 SVGAGI (reference sequence). In DNA, the CDR3 is TGTGCCAGCAGTTACTCGGCGATAGCTGGCGAGACCCAGTACTTC. Translation gives CASSYSAIAGETQYF.

J is TRBJ2-2 and V is TRBV15; D not resolved. V was trimmed by 2 bases and J by 7 bases, leaving 14 bases between them. The CDR3 is 15 residues long. Per the germline V gene, CDR1 is LNHNV and CDR2 is YYDKDF (reference sequence). The CDR3 nucleotides are TGTGCCACCAGCAGACGGAAACGGGCCGACGGGGAGCTGTTTTTT. It translates to CATSRRKRADGELFF.

The chain combines TRBV19 with TRBJ2-7, with TRBD2 matching over 11 bases. The junction had 4 bases not matched to a gene; V was cut back by 9 bases and J by 0 bases. This CDR3 spans 14 amino acids. Germline CDR1 and CDR2: LNHDA and SQIVND (reference sequence). The CDR3 region has the DNA TGTGCCAGCAAGACTAGCGGGAACTCCTACGAGCAGTACTTC. Its protein product is CASKTSGNSYEQYF.

This clone occurred once. This chain links TRBV28 with TRBJ1-1; 10 positions agree with TRBD1. After removal of 5 bases from V and 6 bases from J, the junction contained 6 bases not matched to a gene. Germline lookup yields CDR1 MDHEN and CDR2 SYDVKM. This CDR3 has 14 amino acids. The CDR3 loop is CASSLTGGFSEAFF. In nucleotides, the CDR3 is TGTGCCAGCAGTCTGACAGGGGGCTTTTCTGAAGCTTTCTTT.